The 11 T cell receptor beta chains below come from one sample, sequenced in a study of cytomegalovirus exposure and HLA in healthy donors. It was with 60 Vbeta and 13 Jbeta primers that the PCR ran. The method was immunoSEQ multiplex PCR; TCRdb's version includes in-frame clones alone and lacks a portion of them. This sample has 250,000 to 350,000 clones, with 75% to 90% found just once. What was sequenced was PBMCs. The receptors shown here come from a middle-aged man in good health and CMV-seropositive.

The gene calls are TRBV11-3 and TRBJ2-2; D unclear. The CDR3 loop spans 13 amino acids. Germline CDR1 SGHNT, CDR2 YENEEA. The germline V and J ends were trimmed by 5 bases and 5 bases, with 9 bases remaining between them. DNA of the CDR3: TGTGCCAGCAGCCCTTACCTAACCGGGGAGCTGTTTTTT. This codes for CASSPYLTGELFF.

This clone was found once. The chain uses TRBV2 and TRBJ2-1; D might be TRBD2 (5 bases). With 7 bases removed from V and 4 bases from J, the gap between germline ends came to 14 bases. Germline V lookup: CDR1 SNHLY, CDR2 FYNNEI. The CDR3 consists of 14 residues. DNA for the CDR3: TGTGCCAGCAAGCTCGGGGTTGAATACAATGAGCAGTTCTTC. Translating it yields CASKLGVEYNEQFF.

The chain uses TRBV2 and TRBJ2-1, with 11 positions matching TRBD2. Trimming cost V 8 bases and J 8 bases; bases outside gene matches: 5. The CDR3 contains 13 residues. Germline V lookup: CDR1 SNHLY, CDR2 FYNNEI. The CDR3 protein is CASLAGGGDEQFF. The CDR3 DNA is TGTGCCAGCTTAGCGGGAGGGGGCGATGAGCAGTTCTTC.

The J gene is TRBJ1-2, the V gene TRBV29-1, with D possibly matching TRBD1 (6 bases). Germline CDR1 SQVTM, CDR2 ANQGSEA. The CDR3 length is 13 residues. Trimming stripped 4 bases from V and 1 base from J, with 10 bases between. In nucleotides, the CDR3 is TGCAGCGTTGTACAGGGATATAACTATGGCTACACCTTC. Residues: CSVVQGYNYGYTF.

The chain couples TRBV6-1 to TRBJ1-1; 7 positions agree with TRBD1. V lost 6 bases to trimming and J lost 5 bases; unmatched junction nucleotides: 9. The CDR3 has 14 residues. CDR1 is MNHNS, CDR2 SASEGT, per germline. For the CDR3, the DNA is TGTGCCAGCAGATTGACAGGGAGTGGGACTGAAGCTTTCTTT. Residues: CASRLTGSGTEAFF.

The chain employs TRBV7-9 and TRBJ2-7, with 8 bases matching TRBD1. The CDR3 has 17 residues. Trimming cost V 0 bases and J 0 bases; bases outside gene matches: 7. Germline CDR1 SEHNR, CDR2 FQNEAQ (reference sequence). Here the CDR3 reads CASSLATGTGSSYEQYF. CDR3 in DNA: TGTGCCAGCAGCTTAGCAACCGGGACAGGTAGCTCCTACGAGCAGTACTTC.

This chain links TRBV6-6 with TRBJ1-2, with 9 bases identical to TRBD1. CDR1 is MNHNY and CDR2 is SVGAGI in the germline V gene (reference sequence). Trimming cost V 2 bases and J 3 bases; bases outside gene matches: 4. This CDR3 is built from 15 residues. The CDR3 nucleotides read TGTGCCAGCAGTTACGTTCGGACAGGGGACTATGGCTACACCTTC. It encodes CASSYVRTGDYGYTF.

This sequence joins TRBV6-5 and TRBJ2-2, with 8 positions matching TRBD2. Germline CDR1 is MNHEY and CDR2 is SVGAGI. The CDR3 has 14 amino acids. With 5 bases clipped from V and 6 bases from J, the junction kept 5 bases outside the gene matches. CDR3 sequence: CASSRGGWSGELFF. For the CDR3, the DNA is TGTGCCAGCAGTCGCGGGGGGTGGTCCGGGGAGCTGTTTTTT.

The chain couples TRBV21-1 to TRBJ2-1; TRBD2, the D gene given by the table, was not confirmed from the DNA. TRBV21-1 has pseudogene status. The CDR3 is 12 residues long. The CDR3 nucleotides are TGTGCCAGCCAACTAAATTTAGATGAGCAGTTCTTC. Its translation: CASQLNLDEQFF.

This chain joins TRBV9 and TRBJ2-7; 10 nucleotides match TRBD2. V trimming: 4 bases; J trimming: 7 bases; junction bases outside the gene matches: 11. This CDR3 comprises 15 residues. The V gene's germline CDR1 is SGDLS and CDR2 YYNGEE. Here the CDR3 reads CASSPRLAGVKEQYF. CDR3 in DNA: TGTGCCAGCAGCCCCCGGCTAGCGGGAGTTAAAGAGCAGTACTTC. Looking up the rest from reference TRBV9 and TRBJ2-7 gives the full variable domain: DSGVTQTPKHLITATGQRVTLRCSPRSGDLSVYWYQQSLDQGLQFLIQYYNGEERAKGNILERFSAQQFPDLHSELNLSSLELGDSALYFCASSPRLAGVKEQYFGPGTRLTVT.

This chain joins TRBV11-2 and TRBJ1-1; D ambiguous. Germline V lookup: CDR1 SGHAT, CDR2 FQNNGV. This CDR3 has 16 amino acids. Deletions cut 5 bases from V and 1 base from J, with 17 bases between. In nucleotides, the CDR3 is TGTGCCAGCAGCCCGGGATCTACCATCTGGAACACTGAAGCTTTCTTT. This translates into CASSPGSTIWNTEAFF.